These 9 T cell receptor beta chains were all obtained from the same sample, sequenced in a study of T cell repertoires in cytomegalovirus infection. TCRdb reanalysed the reads using MiXCR and keeps one entry per CDR3 protein. Among hundreds of thousands of distinct CDR3 sequences listed, under 40% were seen once. Specimen: PBMCs. Source of these receptors: a human donor in good health (CMV status not recorded). Some clones in this sample may be carry-over from other donors' samples.

The table lists this clonotype with many counts. The chain couples TRBV7-2 to TRBJ1-1; D call uncertain. The CDR3 is 13 amino acids. CDR1 is SGHTA, CDR2 FQGNSA, per germline. Trimming left V 2 bases short and J 3 bases short, with 7 bases between. This CDR3 reads CASSLLADTEAFF. The CDR3 DNA is TGTGCCAGCAGCTTATTGGCGGACACTGAAGCTTTCTTT.

The rearrangement links TRBV2 to TRBJ1-1; a possible D gene is TRBD1 (5 bases). The CDR3 consists of 15 residues. V was cut by 7 bases and J by 4 bases, with 19 bases left in between. Germline assignment: CDR1 SNHLY and CDR2 FYNNEI. The CDR3 DNA follows: TGTGCCAGCAAGGACACCCGCCACGGGGTCACTGAAGCTTTCTTT. It translates to CASKDTRHGVTEAFF.

This clonotype was recorded many times. The chain couples TRBV7-2 to TRBJ2-7; 10 bases agree with TRBD2. This CDR3 comprises 14 residues. The trim removed 5 bases at V and 3 bases at J, leaving 4 bases unmatched. Germline values: CDR1 SGHTA, CDR2 FQGNSA. The CDR3 DNA reads as TGTGCCAGCAGCCTCACTAGCGGGGACTACGAGCAGTACTTC. Translation gives CASSLTSGDYEQYF. Full variable domain (remainder filled in from reference TRBV7-2 and TRBJ2-7): GAGVSQSPSNKVTEKGKDVELRCDPISGHTALYWYRQSLGQGLEFLIYFQGNSAPDKSGLPSDRFSAERTGGSVSTLTIQRTQQEDSAVYLCASSLTSGDYEQYFGPGTRLTVT.

This clonotype was seen many times. The rearrangement joins TRBV10-3 to TRBJ2-3; tentative D call: TRBD1 (6 bases). Germline V CDR1 and CDR2: ENHRY, SYGVKD. V shed 8 bases and J shed 5 bases, with 8 bases lying between them. The CDR3 spans 11 residues. The CDR3 loop is CAISDRDTQYF. The CDR3 DNA reads as TGTGCCATCTCGGACAGAGATACGCAGTATTTT.

This clonotype has a handful of counts. The chain carries TRBV6-1 and TRBJ1-1; D gene ambiguous. In germline, CDR1 is MNHNS, CDR2 SASEGT. Between the trimmed V and J ends, which lost 6 bases and 6 bases, there was a span of 11 bases. The CDR3 covers 12 residues. The CDR3, as DNA: TGTGCCAGCAGCGGACGCTTGGCTGAAGCTTTCTTT. Translation: CASSGRLAEAFF.

This clonotype was detected many times. The chain couples TRBV12-3 or TRBV12-4 to TRBJ2-1; 7 bases line up with TRBD1. The CDR3 runs to 17 residues. V shed 6 bases and J 2 bases; nucleotides not matched to a gene: 13. Here the CDR3 reads CASRDPLPGQPYNEQFF. CDR3 nucleotide sequence: TGTGCCAGCAGGGACCCCCTACCGGGACAGCCCTACAATGAGCAGTTCTTC.

This clonotype was picked up a small number of times. The chain has TRBV6-2 or TRBV6-3 and TRBJ2-7; no reliable D call. V lost 6 bases and J lost 2, with 14 bases in between. CDR3 length: 14 residues. Germline values: CDR1 MNHEY, CDR2 SVGEGT. This CDR3 reads CASSSVSRAYEQYF. CDR3 DNA sequence: TGTGCCAGCAGCTCCGTGAGCAGAGCCTACGAGCAGTACTTC.

The chain carries TRBV5-6 and TRBJ1-2; D remains unclear. V was clipped by 2 bases and J by 4 bases, with 15 bases between them. The CDR3 spans 15 residues. Per the germline V gene, CDR1 is SGHDT and CDR2 is YYEEEE. CDR3 in DNA: TGTGCCAGCAGCTTTATTTCGGACGCGCGCTATGGCTACACCTTC. Amino acids: CASSFISDARYGYTF.

Only a few counts were recorded for this clonotype. The chain employs TRBV19 and TRBJ1-1; D gene unclear. There are 12 residues in the CDR3. Germline V gives CDR1 LNHDA, CDR2 SQIVND (reference sequence). V lost 2 bases and J 3 bases, leaving 4 bases between the germline ends. CDR3 amino acids: CASSIWDTEAFF. CDR3 nucleotide sequence: TGTGCCAGTAGTATATGGGACACTGAAGCTTTCTTT.